A single T cell receptor (beta chain) is shown here with its context. What it binds is not known. Amplification of TCR beta CDR3 regions was performed using RNA transcripts as template. Primed by the HTBI set, a first-round RT-PCR was run on the TCR CDR3. From the multiplex PCR reads, TCRdb called clonotypes with MiXCR, one entry per CDR3 protein. The data show about 250,000 distinct CDR3 sequences, approximately 23% seen once. From 9 to 10 ml of fresh peripheral blood, PBMCs were isolated. CDR1 is DFQATT and CDR2 is SNEGSKA in the germline V gene (reference sequence). The CDR3 has 15 residues. The V end was cut by 3 bases, the J end by 0 bases, with 14 bases between. This record comes from a study of T cells in Graves' hyperthyroidism and ophthalmopathy. Findings and caveats of the study: Ophthalmopathy and stable hyperthyroidism were told apart by a 13 V-J model. Most thyroid-expanded clonotypes above 0.001 were also found in blood.

The TCR was taken from a man aged 25-45 years with Graves' ophthalmopathy. Source material: blood. This chain links TRBV20-1 with TRBJ1-2; D may be TRBD1 (5 bases). As DNA, the CDR3 is TGCAGTGCTAGTCCTAGGACATTTGCTAACTATGGCTACACCTTC. Translated, it gives CSASPRTFANYGYTF.